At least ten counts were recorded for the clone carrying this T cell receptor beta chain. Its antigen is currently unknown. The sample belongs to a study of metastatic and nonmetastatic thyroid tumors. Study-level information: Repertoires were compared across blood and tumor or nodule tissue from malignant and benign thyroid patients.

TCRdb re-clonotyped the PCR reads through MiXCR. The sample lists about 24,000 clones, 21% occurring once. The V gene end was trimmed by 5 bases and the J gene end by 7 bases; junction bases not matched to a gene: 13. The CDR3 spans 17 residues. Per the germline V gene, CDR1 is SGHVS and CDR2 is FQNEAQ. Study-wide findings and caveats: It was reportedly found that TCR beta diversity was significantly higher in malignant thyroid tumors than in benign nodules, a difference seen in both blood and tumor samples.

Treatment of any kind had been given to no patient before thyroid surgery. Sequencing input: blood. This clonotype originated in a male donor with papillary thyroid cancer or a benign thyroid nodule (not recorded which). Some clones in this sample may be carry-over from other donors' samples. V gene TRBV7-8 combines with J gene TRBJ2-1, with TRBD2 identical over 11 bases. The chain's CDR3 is CASSPLFSGRVENEQFF. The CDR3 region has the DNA TGTGCCAGCAGCCCTCTATTTAGCGGGAGGGTTGAGAATGAGCAGTTCTTC.